The rows below give T cell receptor beta chains drawn from one sample of a study of regulatory T cells in long-lasting Graves disease. TCRdb reprocessed the multiplex PCR reads with MiXCR, giving one entry per CDR3 protein. The sample consists of 200,000 to 250,000 distinct CDR3 sequences, 20% of them appearing once. The specimen was peripheral blood mononuclear cells (PBMCs), collected at new diagnosis, from a patient treated with antithyroid drugs. The receptors originated from a female donor with Graves disease. Both conserved end residues are part of each CDR3.

cdr3_aa j_call v_call
CASRTGTSRYNEQFF TRBJ2-1 TRBV7-2
CASIVTGADTQYF TRBJ2-3 TRBV13
CASKVRDSSYNEQFF TRBJ2-1 TRBV2
CASSLVEPPGELFF TRBJ2-2 TRBV5-1
CSATSPADLSYEQYF TRBJ2-7 TRBV20-1
CAYESRDRADHYGYTF TRBJ1-2 TRBV30
CASNSREGNTEAFF TRBJ1-1 TRBV5-1
CASSHGSSYNEQFF TRBJ2-1 TRBV7-2
CASSQVDEQYF TRBJ2-7 TRBV3-1
CATSRDREGETQYF TRBJ2-5 TRBV15
CSAQDRVSYETQYF TRBJ2-5 TRBV20-1
CASTRTGLYEQYF TRBJ2-7 TRBV6-1
CASSQGQVRETQYF TRBJ2-5 TRBV4-1
CASSPVSTGEQFF TRBJ2-1 TRBV18
CSARDPGTSGRAVYEQYF TRBJ2-7 TRBV20-1
CSARGGEGVETQYF TRBJ2-5 TRBV20-1
CASSPIRGYTDTQYF TRBJ2-3 TRBV11-3
CASKDLNYEQYF TRBJ2-7 TRBV2
CASSLVPGKNIQYF TRBJ2-4 TRBV28
CASSEHKTEAFF TRBJ1-1 TRBV6-2/TRBV6-3
CASSRPGSYNEQFF TRBJ2-1 TRBV7-8
CSATDRVFYNEQFF TRBJ2-1 TRBV20-1
CASSYTPAGPDMNTEAFF TRBJ1-1 TRBV6-5
CATSRDTSLAAQHF TRBJ1-5 TRBV15
CASSLSAVDEKLFF TRBJ1-4 TRBV7-2
CASSSGQGTSDEQFF TRBJ2-1 TRBV11-3
CASSLYPGNTEAFF TRBJ1-1 TRBV5-1
CASSRRDRGGYNEQFF TRBJ2-1 TRBV12-3/TRBV12-4
CASSGRGYAGELFF TRBJ2-2 TRBV6-1
CASSAWDRGNEQFF TRBJ2-1 TRBV5-4
CAVLAGEGREQFF TRBJ2-1 TRBV6-1
CASKTGGEGETQYF TRBJ2-5 TRBV2
CASSGLSGRRNEQFF TRBJ2-1 TRBV6-1
CAGSTRDGATVGTIYF TRBJ1-3 TRBV7-2
CASSGGTGYNEQFF TRBJ2-1 TRBV5-5
CASSEQGGSAAFF TRBJ1-1 TRBV5-1
CASSLLDSMNTEAFF TRBJ1-1 TRBV7-6
CASSPTPGQGRVGYTF TRBJ1-2 TRBV18
CASSPKGTQYF NA TRBV18
CASKGTQRFSYEQYF TRBJ2-7 TRBV2
CASLKDGYEQYF TRBJ2-7 TRBV2